Listed below are T cell receptor beta chains from one sample, sequenced in a study of blood T cells in healthy people across ages. TCRdb analysed the 5' RACE reads with MiXCR anew, one entry per CDR3 protein. The table lists 760,000 or so distinct CDR3 sequences, more than 20% of them singletons, with 9.4% in the top ten. These data were also filed under a second study, of T cells of mothers and their children.

Sequenced: blood. The receptors here all came from a boy younger than 18 in good health. CDR3s include the opening cysteine and the closing phenylalanine or tryptophan. A D gene is named only where the DNA matches it firmly. Rows may omit the clone size; those that give it use once, few, many or a size class.

clone_size	v_call	d_call	j_call	cdr3_nt	cdr3_aa
few	TRBV27	TRBD1	TRBJ2-5	TGTGCCAGCGCTCGAAGGTGGGACAGGAGGATCCAAGAGACCCAGTACTTC	CASARRWDRRIQETQYF
NA	TRBV5-5	NA	TRBJ2-1	TGTGCCAGCAGCCAATTCGAGAGTGAGCAGTTCTTC	CASSQFESEQFF
few	TRBV25-1	NA	TRBJ2-5	TGTGCCAGCAGTGACGGCAGCCAAGAGACCCAGTACTTC	CASSDGSQETQYF
few	TRBV27	NA	TRBJ2-1	TGTGCCAGCAGCCCTTCGCGGGGGCCCTTCGGGGAGCAGTTCTTC	CASSPSRGPFGEQFF
once	TRBV20-1	TRBD1	TRBJ1-1	TGCAGTGCTCGGGAATGGACAGGGGAAGCTTTCTTT	CSAREWTGEAFF
few	TRBV6-5	TRBD1	TRBJ2-7	TGTGCCAGCAGTCCTACCGGGACAGGACACGAGCAGTACTTC	CASSPTGTGHEQYF
NA	TRBV4-1	TRBD2	TRBJ2-7	TGCGCCAGCAGCCCGACAGACACTAGCGGGAGGGCCCTCGGGCAGTACTTC	CASSPTDTSGRALGQYF
few	TRBV5-1	TRBD1	TRBJ2-3	TGCGCCAGCAGCTTGGTTCGACAGGGAACAGATACGCAGTATTTT	CASSLVRQGTDTQYF
NA	TRBV6-2/TRBV6-3	NA	TRBJ2-7	TGTGCCAGCACGGATCCCCCCGGGAGCTCCTACGAGCAGTACTTC	CASTDPPGSSYEQYF
NA	TRBV20-1	NA	TRBJ1-1	TGCAGCGCTGCGACTAACCAAGCTTTCTTT	CSAATNQAFF
NA	TRBV20-1	NA	TRBJ2-1	TGTAGTGCTCGGGACTTCGAGCAGTTCTTC	CSARDFEQFF
NA	TRBV20-1	TRBD2	TRBJ2-2	TGCAGTGCAAAACTAGCGGGGGCGAACACCGGGGAGCTGTTTTTT	CSAKLAGANTGELFF
NA	TRBV12-3/TRBV12-4	NA	TRBJ2-7	TGTGCCAGCAGTTTATTGGGTCTACCTGGGGATGAGCAGTACTTC	CASSLLGLPGDEQYF
NA	TRBV5-5	NA	TRBJ2-3	TGTGCCAGCAGCTTCGAGGCCGGCGGAGACACAGATACGCAGTACTTT	CASSFEAGGDTDTQYF